This T cell receptor (beta chain) was retrieved from a study of cytotoxic CD8 clonotypes in ibrutinib-treated CLL. Study background: Partial responders 24, complete 2; roughly 12 progressed and roughly 15 stayed in remission by median roughly 5.5 years.

Only in-frame clones appear in the TCRdb table, and some are missing; sequencing was by immunoSEQ multiplex PCR. The table includes 300,000 or so clones, about 61% detected once. Comments on this clone: What it binds is unknown.

The study, taken as a whole, reports: Contraction or stability on treatment was seen for public clonotypes, which were uncommon.

Germline V gives CDR1 ENHRY, CDR2 SYGVKD. Trimming removed 8 bases from V and 4 bases from J, with 13 bases in between. This CDR3 region has 13 residues. Sequencing was performed on PBMCs, taken after 36 months of ibrutinib treatment. The clonotype comes from a human donor with chronic lymphocytic leukemia. The chain joins TRBV10-3 to TRBJ2-3; D gene uncertain. CDR3 protein: CAIRGHSADTQYF. The CDR3 region has the DNA TGTGCCATCCGAGGTCACAGCGCAGATACGCAGTATTTT.